This TCR beta chain was found in a study of identical twins. V was clipped by 2 bases and J by 10 bases, with 15 bases between them. This CDR3 comprises 15 residues. Germline V gene data show CDR1 as ENHRY and CDR2 as SYGVKD. Points on this clonotype: Its antigen is still unknown.

General study points: Findings came from cross-sectional statistics, without long-term follow-up of donors. Compared with models, monozygotic twins showed more out-of-frame TCR alpha sharing. Sequences that were beta out-of-frame showed weaker excess twin sharing.

Template switching added a universal primer binding site, and final cDNA carried unique molecular identifiers. TCRdb re-called the 5' RACE reads through MiXCR, storing one row per CDR3 protein. The data contain around 570,000 distinct CDR3 sequences, over 8.5% of them singletons. These same data were also listed under a study on yellow fever vaccine responses in identical twins.

The receptor comes from a woman aged 18-29 years in good health. V is TRBV10-3 and J is TRBJ1-6; D is unresolved. The sample consisted of PBMCs. CDR3 DNA sequence: TGTGCCATCAGTGAGACGGAGCGAGTAACGTCACCCCTCCACTTT. Translated, it gives CAISETERVTSPLHF.